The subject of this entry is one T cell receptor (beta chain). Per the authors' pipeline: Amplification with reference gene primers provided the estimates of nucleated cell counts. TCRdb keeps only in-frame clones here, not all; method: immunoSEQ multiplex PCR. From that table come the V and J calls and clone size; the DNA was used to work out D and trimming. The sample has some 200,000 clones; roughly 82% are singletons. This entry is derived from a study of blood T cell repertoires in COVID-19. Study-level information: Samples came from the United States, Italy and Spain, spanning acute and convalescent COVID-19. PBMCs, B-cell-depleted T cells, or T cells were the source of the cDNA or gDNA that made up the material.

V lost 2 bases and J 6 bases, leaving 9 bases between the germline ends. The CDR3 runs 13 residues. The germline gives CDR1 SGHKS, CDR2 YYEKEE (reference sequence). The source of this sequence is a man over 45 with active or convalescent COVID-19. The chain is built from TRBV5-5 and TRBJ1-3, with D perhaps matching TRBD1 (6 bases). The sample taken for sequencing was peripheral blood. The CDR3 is CASSFSGENTIYF. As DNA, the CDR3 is TGTGCCAGCAGCTTCTCAGGGGAAAACACCATATATTTT.